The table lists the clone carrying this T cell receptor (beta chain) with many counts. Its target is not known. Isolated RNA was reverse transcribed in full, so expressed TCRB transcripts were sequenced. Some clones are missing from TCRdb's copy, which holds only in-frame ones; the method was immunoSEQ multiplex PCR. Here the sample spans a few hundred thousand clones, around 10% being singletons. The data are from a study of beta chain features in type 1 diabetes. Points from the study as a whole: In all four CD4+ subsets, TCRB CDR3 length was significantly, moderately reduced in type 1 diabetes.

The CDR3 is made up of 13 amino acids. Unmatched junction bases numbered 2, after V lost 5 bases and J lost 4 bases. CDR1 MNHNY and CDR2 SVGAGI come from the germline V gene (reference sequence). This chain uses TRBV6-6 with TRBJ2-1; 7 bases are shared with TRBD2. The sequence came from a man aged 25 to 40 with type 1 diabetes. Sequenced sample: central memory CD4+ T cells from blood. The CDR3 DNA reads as TGTGCCAGCAGTCTAGCGGATTACAATGAGCAGTTCTTC. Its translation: CASSLADYNEQFF.